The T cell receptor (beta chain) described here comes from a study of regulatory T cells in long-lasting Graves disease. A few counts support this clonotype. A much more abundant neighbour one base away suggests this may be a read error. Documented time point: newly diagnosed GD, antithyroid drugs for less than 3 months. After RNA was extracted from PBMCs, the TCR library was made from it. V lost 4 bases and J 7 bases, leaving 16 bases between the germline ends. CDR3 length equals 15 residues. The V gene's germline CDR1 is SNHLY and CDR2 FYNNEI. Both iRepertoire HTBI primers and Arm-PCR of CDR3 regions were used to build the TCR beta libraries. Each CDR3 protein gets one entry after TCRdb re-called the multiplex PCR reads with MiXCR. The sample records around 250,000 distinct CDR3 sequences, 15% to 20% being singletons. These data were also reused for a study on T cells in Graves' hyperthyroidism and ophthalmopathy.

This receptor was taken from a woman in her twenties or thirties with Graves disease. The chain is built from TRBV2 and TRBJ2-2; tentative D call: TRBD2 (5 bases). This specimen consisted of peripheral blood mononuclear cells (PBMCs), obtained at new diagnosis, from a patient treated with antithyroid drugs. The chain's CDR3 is CASSVERGSVGELFF. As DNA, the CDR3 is TGTGCCAGCAGTGTTGAACGGGGATCGGTCGGGGAGCTGTTTTTT.